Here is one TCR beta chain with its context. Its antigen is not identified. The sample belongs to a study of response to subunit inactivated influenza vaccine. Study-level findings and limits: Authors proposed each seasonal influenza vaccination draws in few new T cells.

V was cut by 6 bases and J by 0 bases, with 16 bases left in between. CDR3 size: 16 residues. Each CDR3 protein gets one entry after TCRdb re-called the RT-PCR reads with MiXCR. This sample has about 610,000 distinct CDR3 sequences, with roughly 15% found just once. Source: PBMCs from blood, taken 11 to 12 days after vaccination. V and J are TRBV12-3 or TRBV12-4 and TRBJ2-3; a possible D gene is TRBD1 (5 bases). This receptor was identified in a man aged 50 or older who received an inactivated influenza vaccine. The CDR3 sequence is CASSPRQYSSTDTQYF. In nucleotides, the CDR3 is TGTGCCAGCAGCCCCAGACAGTACTCTAGCACAGATACGCAGTATTTT.